This T cell receptor beta chain was profiled in a study of T cell responses to AZD1222 COVID-19 vaccine. For the study at large: Both about-4-week and about-12-week second-dose recipients were combined. Points from the study as a whole: Only a handful of individuals given AZD1222 were seropositive at baseline. Repertoires were sampled only after the peak T cell response. Vaccine-related CD4 TCRs covered spike, predominating at 160-218 and 743-854.

Notes on this clone: Its antigen is not identified.

The trim removed 5 bases at V and 2 bases at J, leaving 6 bases unmatched. Germline values: CDR1 SGHTA, CDR2 FQGNSA. The CDR3 totals 14 residues. Assay: immunoSEQ multiplex PCR; the TCRdb copy retains only in-frame clones and omits some. The data hold roughly 100,000 clones, with around 80% observed a single time. The specimen comprised peripheral blood, sampled on day 0 of AZD1222 vaccination. This chain uses TRBV7-2 with TRBJ2-7; 7 bases align to TRBD1. The receptor was isolated from an adult in good health. In DNA, the CDR3 is TGTGCCAGCAGCCGGGACAGCCTTACCTACGAGCAGTACTTC. Translating it yields CASSRDSLTYEQYF.